This TCR beta chain originates from a study of CD8+CD57+ T cells in acquired aplastic anemia. Findings and limits, study-wide: Significance was not reached for CD8+ Simpson's diversity between patients and controls.

The patients chosen for sequencing had shown expansion of CD8+CD57+ cells (detected by flow cytometry). Template material for TCR beta VDJ and CDR3 profiling consisted of genomic DNA. TCRdb re-called the reads with MiXCR, one entry per CDR3 protein. The sample has about half a million distinct CDR3 sequences, roughly 34% seen once; the top ten hold under 0.95%. Worth noting for this clonotype: Its antigen is not identified.

The sample consisted of sorted CD4+, CD8+, or CD8+CD57+ T cells (not recorded which) from PBMCs. This sequence originates from a human donor with aplastic anemia.

The CDR3 here is CAWDRGHGYTF. The CDR3 region has the DNA TGTGCCTGGGACAGGGGGCATGGCTACACCTTC. The V and J genes are TRBV30 and TRBJ1-2, with 10 bases matching TRBD1. Germline V gene lookup returns CDR1 GTSNPN and CDR2 SVGIG (reference sequence). V was pared by 5 bases and J by 6 bases, with 0 bases of the junction left unmatched. CDR3 length: 11 residues.